The present TCR beta chain was sequenced within a study of cytomegalovirus exposure and HLA in healthy donors. Study conclusions and caveats: At a 0.05 false discovery rate, a later analysis found about 17,000 TCR beta sequences to be associated with HLA alleles. A later analysis found that most CMV-associated TCR beta chains appeared HLA-restricted. A likely sequencing artifact accounted for one observed cluster of highly shared sequence variants.

The PCR made use of 60 Vbeta and 13 Jbeta primers. Per the original data handling: Per a later analysis, the number of unique TCR beta chains was roughly 87 million, of which 9 million to 12 million were shared. Libraries were prepared by immunoSEQ multiplex PCR; TCRdb keeps only in-frame clonotypes and omits some of them. V, J and clone size derive from that table, while D and trimming were established from the DNA sequence. The table has some 140,000 clones, over 65% seen once. The sample holds a few counts of this clone. Its target is not known. The V gene lost 7 bases and the J gene lost 2 bases, with 9 bases spanning the gap. The CDR3 extends over 12 amino acids.

The sequence derives from a man younger than 40 in good health and CMV-seronegative. The rearrangement joins TRBV5-3 to TRBJ1-1; D perhaps matches TRBD1 (5 bases). TRBV5-3 is sorted into the ORF group, with uncertain function. Sequenced material: PBMCs. CDR3 bases: TGTGCCAGAGGGGGGGTAAACACTGAAGCTTTCTTT. It codes for CARGGVNTEAFF.